These 26 T cell receptor beta chains were sequenced from one sample in a study of shared clonotypes between healthy human individuals. Profiling relied on immunoSEQ multiplex PCR, and the TCRdb table lists in-frame clones only, not all of them. Of approximately 1,000,000 clones listed, roughly 80% are singletons. Material: memory CD4+ T cells from PBMCs. Subset indicated: CD45RA-negative fraction. The origin of the receptors is a man between 18 and 29 years old in good health. Some clones in this sample may be carry-over from other donors' samples.

This sequence joins TRBV11-3 and TRBJ1-1, with 10 bases matching TRBD1. Trimming cost V 5 bases and J 5 bases; bases outside gene matches: 2. CDR1 and CDR2 from the germline V gene are SGHNT and YENEEA. The CDR3 has 13 amino acids. The CDR3 DNA reads TGTGCCAGCAGCGGGGACAGGGGAACTGAAGCTTTCTTT. Translation gives CASSGDRGTEAFF.

Ten or more counts support this clone. This chain links TRBV25-1 with TRBJ1-3; no clear D. Trimming took 3 bases from V and 2 from J, leaving 2 bases between them. Germline V gene lookup returns CDR1 MGHDK and CDR2 SYGVNS. The CDR3 is 12 residues long. CDR3 residues: CASSEAGNTIYF. Here the CDR3 DNA reads TGTGCCAGCAGTGAGGCTGGAAACACCATATATTTT.

In this sample, this clone turned up once. At the DNA level, this CDR3 is encoded by other sequences in the same sample as well. The V gene is TRBV5-1, the J gene TRBJ2-1; D is unclear. Trimming shortened V by 2 bases and J by 2 bases, and 11 bases separated the two germline ends. The CDR3 is made up of 15 amino acids. Per germline, CDR1 SGHRS and CDR2 YFSETQ. The CDR3 DNA follows: TGCGCCAGCAGCTTAGGGCAGGACCCCTACAATGAGCAGTTCTTC. Protein sequence: CASSLGQDPYNEQFF.

V gene TRBV2 combines with J gene TRBJ2-2, with D perhaps assigned TRBD1 or TRBD2 (5 bases each). CDR3 length: 14 residues. V shed 1 base and J shed 4 bases, with 7 bases lying between them. Germline CDR1 and CDR2: SNHLY and FYNNEI. The CDR3 nucleotides are TGTGCCAGCAGTGAAGTTGGGGGCACCGGGGAGCTGTTTTTT. Residues: CASSEVGGTGELFF.

This chain's CDR3 is CASSQQREQYF. In nucleotides, the CDR3 is TGTGCCAGCTCACAGCAAAGGGAGCAGTACTTC. V usage is TRBV18 and J usage is TRBJ2-7; D uncertain. The CDR3 extends over 11 amino acids. Trimming left V 4 bases short and J 7 bases short, with 8 bases between. CDR1 and CDR2 (germline): KGHSH, LQKENI.

The V and J genes are TRBV5-1 and TRBJ2-5; 8 bases are a match to TRBD1. Losses at the gene ends were 7 bases for V and 4 bases for J; bases not matched to a gene: 12. Germline CDR1 SGHRS, CDR2 YFSETQ. CDR3 length: 15 residues. The chain's CDR3 is CASGIGQGAGETQYF. CDR3 DNA sequence: TGCGCCAGCGGTATAGGGCAGGGGGCGGGAGAGACCCAGTACTTC.

The rearrangement uses TRBV27 and TRBJ2-3; 14 positions match TRBD2. CDR1 and CDR2 from the germline V gene are MNHEY and SMNVEV (reference sequence). The V gene end was trimmed by 5 bases and the J gene end by 6 bases; junction bases not matched to a gene: 4. The CDR3 totals 15 residues. Here the CDR3 reads CASSPGLAGADTQYF. DNA for the CDR3: TGTGCCAGCAGTCCGGGACTAGCGGGAGCGGATACGCAGTATTTT.

The chain employs TRBV5-1 and TRBJ2-5, with D perhaps matching TRBD2 (5 bases). Trimming removed 0 bases at V and 5 bases at J, with 17 bases between. The germline V gene encodes CDR1 SGHRS and CDR2 YFSETQ. The CDR3 length is 16 residues. The CDR3 region has the DNA TGCGCCAGCAGCTTGGGAGTAGCAGCGGCGCGGGAGACCCAGTACTTC. This gives the protein CASSLGVAAARETQYF.

This clone was observed once. The genes are TRBV19 and TRBJ1-1, with D perhaps matching TRBD1 (5 bases). The V and J ends lost 9 bases and 3 bases respectively, with 14 bases between them. The CDR3 has 13 amino acids. The germline V gene encodes CDR1 LNHDA and CDR2 SQIVND (reference sequence). The CDR3 loop reads CARGMGEDTEAFF. Here the CDR3 DNA reads TGTGCCAGGGGTATGGGGGAAGACACTGAAGCTTTCTTT.

This clone was seen a handful of times. The chain recombines TRBV28 with TRBJ2-3, with D unclear. This CDR3 spans 15 amino acids. V shed 6 bases and J shed 1 base, with 14 bases lying between them. Looked up from germline, CDR1 is MDHEN and CDR2 is SYDVKM. Written as DNA, the CDR3 is TGTGCCAGCAGCCCCTCGCTCATCGGCACAGATACGCAGTATTTT. It specifies CASSPSLIGTDTQYF.

This clone is a singleton in its sample. Other DNA sequences in this specimen translate into the identical CDR3. The rearrangement joins TRBV2 to TRBJ2-5; 9 positions match TRBD1. V lost 5 bases, J lost 3 bases, and 4 bases stayed unmatched. The CDR3 is made up of 14 amino acids. Germline V gene lookup returns CDR1 SNHLY and CDR2 FYNNEI. The CDR3 DNA sequence: TGTGCCAGCAGTCCTCGGACAGGGGAAGAGACCCAGTACTTC. Translation gives CASSPRTGEETQYF.

This clone was picked up one time. This chain connects TRBV18 to TRBJ2-7; 9 bases fit TRBD1. J lost 2 bases, V lost 6 bases, and 8 bases had no gene match. The germline V gene has CDR1 KGHSH and CDR2 LQKENI. CDR3 length: 15 residues. CDR3 in amino acids: CASSQTTGGAYEQYF. The CDR3 bases are TGTGCCAGCTCGCAAACGACAGGGGGGGCCTACGAGCAGTACTTC.

The rearrangement links TRBV10-3 to TRBJ2-7; TRBD1 aligns across 7 bases. This CDR3 is built from 13 residues. The V gene's germline CDR1 is ENHRY and CDR2 SYGVKD. The junction had 6 bases not matched to a gene; V was cut back by 5 bases and J by 5 bases. DNA for the CDR3: TGTGCCATCAGTTTAAAGGGGGCAAACGAGCAGTACTTC. This encodes CAISLKGANEQYF.

This chain connects TRBV5-1 to TRBJ1-3; 10 bases are a match to TRBD1. Germline CDR1 SGHRS, CDR2 YFSETQ. V was pared by 0 bases and J by 0 bases, with 6 bases of the junction left unmatched. The length of the CDR3 is 18 residues. CDR3 in amino acids: CASSLVGQGVYSGNTIYF. DNA for the CDR3: TGCGCCAGCAGCTTGGTCGGACAGGGGGTCTACTCTGGAAACACCATATATTTT.

This chain links TRBV5-1 with TRBJ2-7; D is undetermined. This CDR3 has 13 residues. V was cut by 3 bases and J by 3 bases, with 10 bases left in between. Germline CDR1 SGHRS, CDR2 YFSETQ. CDR3 protein: CASSSGPGYEQYF. DNA for the CDR3: TGCGCCAGCAGCTCCGGGCCCGGCTACGAGCAGTACTTC.

The chain employs TRBV11-3 and TRBJ2-7; TRBD2 matches at 14 bases. The germline CDR1 and CDR2 sequences are SGHNT and YENEEA. This CDR3 has 14 residues. The J segment lost 7 bases and the V segment lost 5 bases, leaving 4 bases of the junction unmatched. The CDR3 region has the DNA TGTGCCAGCAGCAGAGGACTAGCGGGAGGTGAGCAGTACTTC. The encoded protein is CASSRGLAGGEQYF.

This sequence joins TRBV6-5 and TRBJ2-3, with D possibly matching TRBD1 (5 bases). CDR1 is MNHEY, CDR2 SVGAGI, per germline. Between the trimmed V and J ends, which lost 6 bases and 6 bases, there was a span of 7 bases. This CDR3 is 11 amino acids long. CDR3 sequence (DNA): TGTGCCAGCAGAAAGGGGGATACGCAGTATTTT. Its translation: CASRKGDTQYF.

This chain connects TRBV28 to TRBJ1-1; D possibly corresponds to TRBD1 (5 bases). The CDR3 length is 11 residues. V gave up 10 bases and J gave up 7 bases, with 13 bases separating them. Germline CDR1 reads MDHEN; CDR2 reads SYDVKM. DNA of the CDR3: TGTGCCACCCGACAGCCGTATGAAGCTTTCTTT. Its translation: CATRQPYEAFF.

In its sample, this clone was seen once. V usage is TRBV6-5 and J usage is TRBJ1-2; TRBD1 matches at 9 bases. Per germline, CDR1 MNHEY and CDR2 SVGAGI. The CDR3 is 13 amino acids. V trimming: 5 bases; J trimming: 8 bases; junction bases outside the gene matches: 6. The DNA for the CDR3 is TGTGCCAGCAGTACTTACAGGGGGCAGGGCTACACCTTC. It specifies CASSTYRGQGYTF.

This chain links TRBV5-4 with TRBJ2-7, with a possible D match to TRBD1 (6 bases). The ends were cut back, 3 bases at V and 0 bases at J, with 16 bases in the middle. CDR3 size: 16 residues. Germline V lookup: CDR1 SGHNT, CDR2 YYREEE (reference sequence). For the CDR3, the DNA is TGTGCCAGCAGCTCCCCCACGGACAGAAGCTCCTACGAGCAGTACTTC. Translating gives CASSSPTDRSSYEQYF.

The chain joins TRBV5-1 to TRBJ1-5; maybe TRBD1 (6 bases). The CDR3 loop spans 14 amino acids. Germline CDR1 is SGHRS and CDR2 is YFSETQ. V lost 0 bases and J lost 8, with 12 bases in between. The CDR3 here is CASSLDVSGEPQHF. CDR3 nucleotide sequence: TGCGCCAGCAGCTTGGACGTTTCAGGGGAGCCCCAGCATTTT.

This sequence joins TRBV7-3 and TRBJ2-7; 8 bases are shared with TRBD1. With 2 bases clipped from V and 1 base from J, the junction kept 16 bases outside the gene matches. This CDR3 spans 19 amino acids. Germline lookup yields CDR1 SGHTA and CDR2 FQGTGA. CDR3 protein: CASSLAVRTGGLGSYEQYF. DNA of the CDR3: TGTGCCAGCAGCTTAGCGGTGAGAACAGGGGGACTGGGGTCCTACGAGCAGTACTTC.

This chain connects TRBV5-1 to TRBJ1-1; TRBD1 matches at 7 bases. The V and J ends lost 3 bases and 5 bases, in that order; junction bases with no gene match: 10. Germline values: CDR1 SGHRS, CDR2 YFSETQ. CDR3 length: 15 residues. CDR3 sequence reads: CASSSNDRVETEAFF. CDR3 DNA: TGCGCCAGCAGCTCCAATGACAGGGTGGAGACTGAAGCTTTCTTT.

V and J are TRBV5-1 and TRBJ2-2; a possible D gene is TRBD2 (5 bases). CDR3 length: 16 residues. Germline V lookup: CDR1 SGHRS, CDR2 YFSETQ. V lost 0 bases and J 4 bases, leaving 13 bases between the germline ends. CDR3 amino acids: CASSLEGSRGTGELFF. In nucleotides, the CDR3 is TGCGCCAGCAGCTTGGAGGGTAGTCGGGGCACCGGGGAGCTGTTTTTT.

The V call is TRBV5-1, the J call TRBJ2-1; tentative D call: TRBD2 (6 bases). The germline V and J ends were trimmed by 2 bases and 0 bases, with 12 bases remaining between them. Germline CDR1 is SGHRS and CDR2 is YFSETQ. This CDR3 spans 16 amino acids. The CDR3 spells CASSFTSPSSYNEQFF. The CDR3 DNA sequence: TGCGCCAGCAGCTTTACTAGCCCGAGCTCCTACAATGAGCAGTTCTTC.

This clone was counted between two and nine times. This chain links TRBV30 with TRBJ1-2; D ambiguous. Germline-derived CDR1 and CDR2 are GTSNPN and SVGIG (reference sequence). The V end was cut by 7 bases, the J end by 7 bases, with 16 bases between. The CDR3 is 12 residues long. CDR3: CASKAAISGYTF. CDR3 bases: TGTGCCTCCAAAGCAGCGATCTCTGGCTACACCTTC.